The T cell receptor (beta chain) under discussion was sequenced for a study of CD8 T cells in ankylosing spondylitis. Study-level points and caveats: Disease-linked clones reportedly concentrated significantly in matched ankylosing spondylitis synovial fluid. A TCR beta motif of several highly homologous variants seemed to mark ankylosing spondylitis blood. Reports of some motif variants in reactive arthritis synovial fluid and blood predate this one. As for the disease-linked clones, they showed a CD8+ phenotype and occurred at relatively low frequencies in peripheral blood.

This clonotype was detected ten times or more. Its target is unknown. The germline V gene has CDR1 MNHEY and CDR2 SVGAGI. The CDR3 runs to 16 residues. V shed 2 bases, J shed 5 bases, and the junction held 9 bases outside the gene matches. Preparation of TCR beta libraries was done by quantitative 5'-RACE with molecular barcodes. TCRdb recomputed calls from the 5' RACE reads with MiXCR, one row per CDR3 protein. The repertoire holds fewer than 550,000 distinct CDR3 sequences, with approximately 5% as singletons. The sequencing input was blood, either unsorted or a sorted T cell fraction (not recorded which). This sequence originates from a male donor with ankylosing spondylitis. The rearrangement joins TRBV6-5 to TRBJ2-5; 9 bases match TRBD2. CDR3 DNA: TGTGCCAGCAGTTACGGCGGGGGGGCTTCGATGGAGACCCAGTACTTC. The encoded protein is CASSYGGGASMETQYF.